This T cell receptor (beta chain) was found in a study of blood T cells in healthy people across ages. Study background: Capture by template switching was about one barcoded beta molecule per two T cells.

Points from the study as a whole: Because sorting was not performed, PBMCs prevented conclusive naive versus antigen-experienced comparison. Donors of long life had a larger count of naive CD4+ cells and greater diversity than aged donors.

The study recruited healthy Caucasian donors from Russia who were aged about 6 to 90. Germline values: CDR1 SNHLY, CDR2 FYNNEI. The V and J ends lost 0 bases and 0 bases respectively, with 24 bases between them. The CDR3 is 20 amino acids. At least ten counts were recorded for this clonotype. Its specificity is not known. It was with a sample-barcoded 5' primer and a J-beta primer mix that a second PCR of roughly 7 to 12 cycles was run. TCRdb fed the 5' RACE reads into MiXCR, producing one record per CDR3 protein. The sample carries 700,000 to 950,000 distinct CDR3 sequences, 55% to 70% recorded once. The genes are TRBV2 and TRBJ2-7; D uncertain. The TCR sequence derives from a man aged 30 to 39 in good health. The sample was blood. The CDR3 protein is CASSEAADLRSSLSSYEQYF. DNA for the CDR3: TGTGCCAGCAGTGAAGCGGCGGATCTTAGGTCCTCACTAAGCTCCTACGAGCAGTACTTC.